Described below is a single T cell receptor beta chain sequence and its context. Antigen unknown. Here immunoSEQ multiplex PCR was the method, and the copy in TCRdb shows in-frame clones only, minus some. The sample gives about 140,000 clones, about 90% of which show up once; roughly 3% is in the top ten. The data originate from a study of cytomegalovirus exposure and HLA in healthy donors. Overall study context: The roughly 120 validation repertoires matched the roughly 700 first-cohort repertoires in platform, a later analysis reported.

Findings of the study overall: Rarity held for most TCR sequences, but there were some public TCRs that occurred in many donors.

The CDR3 is 17 amino acids. J lost 1 base, V lost 5 bases, and 10 bases had no gene match. Germline lookup yields CDR1 MNHEY and CDR2 SMNVEV (reference sequence). The sample taken for sequencing was PBMCs. The source is a man younger than 30 in good health and CMV-seronegative. V gene TRBV27 combines with J gene TRBJ1-3; 8 nucleotides match TRBD1. The CDR3 here is CASSHRTGSSSGNTIYF. The CDR3 nucleotides read TGTGCCAGCAGTCATCGGACAGGGAGTTCATCTGGAAACACCATATATTTT.